A single sample is the source of the 8 T cell receptor beta chains below, sequenced in a study of blood T cell repertoires in COVID-19. Clones were sequenced by immunoSEQ multiplex PCR, and TCRdb holds only the in-frame ones, with some missing. The table lists over 200,000 clones, 75% to 90% of them singletons, with over 7.5% in the top ten. The sequencing input was PBMCs or T cells enriched from blood (not recorded which). The receptors derive from a man in his forties who had recovered from COVID-19.

The chain is built from TRBV12-5 and TRBJ2-3; TRBD2 matches at 7 bases. From germline, CDR1 is LGHNT and CDR2 FRNRAP. V trimming: 5 bases; J trimming: 3 bases; junction bases outside the gene matches: 5. The CDR3 runs to 14 residues. CDR3 sequence (DNA): TGTGCTAGTGGTCCCTGGGGGGGTACAGATACGCAGTATTTT. It yields the protein CASGPWGGTDTQYF. The whole variable domain, filled in from reference TRBV12-5 and TRBJ2-3, reads DARVTQTPRHKVTEMGQEVTMRCQPILGHNTVFWYRQTMMQGLELLAYFRNRAPLDDSGMPKDRFSAEMPDATLATLKIQPSEPRDSAVYFCASGPWGGTDTQYFGPGTRLTVL.

This clone appeared once. The same CDR3 is also encoded by other DNA sequences in this sample. The chain carries TRBV4-1 and TRBJ2-1; 7 bases are a match to TRBD2. The V gene's germline CDR1 is MGHRA and CDR2 YSYEKL. The CDR3 extends over 15 amino acids. Unmatched junction bases numbered 5, after V lost 2 bases and J lost 4 bases. The CDR3 DNA sequence: TGCGCCAGCAGCCAACGCGGGAGTAGTTACAATGAGCAGTTCTTC. It specifies CASSQRGSSYNEQFF.

The V gene is TRBV7-2, the J gene TRBJ1-3; 8 nucleotides agree with TRBD1. V gave up 1 base and J gave up 0 bases; unmatched junction bases: 11. The CDR3 totals 19 residues. Germline values: CDR1 SGHTA, CDR2 FQGNSA. Written as DNA, the CDR3 is TGTGCCAGCAGCTTAGTCGGCAGGGGGCAGCCCTTCTCTGGAAACACCATATATTTT. It yields the protein CASSLVGRGQPFSGNTIYF.

The chain links TRBV7-6 to TRBJ2-7; 8 bases match TRBD2. V lost 5 bases to trimming and J lost 2 bases; unmatched junction nucleotides: 5. The germline gives CDR1 SGHVS, CDR2 FNYEAQ. This CDR3 has 14 residues. CDR3 bases: TGTGCCAGCAGCCGTACTAGCGGTCCCTACGAGCAGTACTTC. Encoded protein: CASSRTSGPYEQYF.

The genes are TRBV18 and TRBJ2-1; D uncertain. Germline V gene data show CDR1 as KGHSH and CDR2 as LQKENI. V was pared by 0 bases and J by 2 bases, with 14 bases between. This CDR3 has 17 amino acids. The CDR3 here is CASSPPRDMIPYNEQFF. The CDR3 DNA reads TGTGCCAGCTCACCACCACGAGACATGATTCCCTACAATGAGCAGTTCTTC. The full variable domain, completed using reference TRBV18 and TRBJ2-1, is NAGVMQNPRHLVRRRGQEARLRCSPMKGHSHVYWYRQLPEEGLKFMVYLQKENIIDESGMPKERFSAEFPKEGPSILRIQQVVRGDSAAYFCASSPPRDMIPYNEQFFGPGTRLTVL.

The J gene is TRBJ2-3, the V gene TRBV9; 10 nucleotides agree with TRBD2. The V gene end was trimmed by 4 bases and the J gene end by 0 bases; junction bases not matched to a gene: 8. There are 17 residues in the CDR3. Germline CDR1 and CDR2: SGDLS and YYNGEE. This CDR3 reads CASSTTASGSSTDTQYF. As DNA, the CDR3 is TGTGCCAGCAGCACGACGGCTAGCGGGAGCAGCACAGATACGCAGTATTTT. Variable domain in full (rest from reference TRBV9 and TRBJ2-3): DSGVTQTPKHLITATGQRVTLRCSPRSGDLSVYWYQQSLDQGLQFLIQYYNGEERAKGNILERFSAQQFPDLHSELNLSSLELGDSALYFCASSTTASGSSTDTQYFGPGTRLTVL.

This chain connects TRBV7-3 to TRBJ2-1; a weak D match, TRBD1 (6 bases). V was shortened by 1 base and J by 7 bases, with 11 bases between the two germline ends. CDR3 length: 14 residues. CDR1 and CDR2 (germline): SGHTA, FQGTGA. The CDR3 DNA reads as TGTGCCAGCAGCTTAATCTTAGGGGGAAATGAGCAGTTCTTC. It codes for CASSLILGGNEQFF.

CDR3 nucleotide sequence: TGTGCCAGCAGCTTAGAGGGACAGGGGTACAATGAGCAGTTCTTC. Protein product: CASSLEGQGYNEQFF. V is TRBV7-2 and J is TRBJ2-1; TRBD1 aligns across 10 bases. Per germline, CDR1 SGHTA and CDR2 FQGNSA. V was pared by 1 base and J by 4 bases, with 1 base of the junction left unmatched. CDR3 length: 15 amino acids.